The 22 T cell receptor beta chains reported below all come from one sample, sequenced in a study of blood T cell repertoires in COVID-19. Profiling relied on immunoSEQ multiplex PCR, and the TCRdb table lists in-frame clones only, not all of them. The sample comprises over 50,000 clones, approximately 84% of which are singletons, and under 15% rests with the top ten. The sample was peripheral blood. The source is a human donor with active or convalescent COVID-19. The donor label of this sample is uncertain.

The chain couples TRBV5-5 to TRBJ1-2, with no clear D. CDR1 is SGHKS, CDR2 YYEKEE, per germline (reference sequence). Trimming cost V 4 bases and J 0 bases, with 10 bases left between them. The length of the CDR3 is 14 residues. The DNA for the CDR3 is TGTGCCAGCAGCCTGACAACGCCTAACTATGGCTACACCTTC. It specifies CASSLTTPNYGYTF.

The CDR3 region is CAWTGGRQNSNQPQHF. The CDR3 DNA follows: TGTGCCTGGACTGGAGGCAGACAAAATAGCAATCAGCCCCAGCATTTT. The chain employs TRBV30 and TRBJ1-5; D unresolved. This CDR3 comprises 16 residues. CDR1 and CDR2 (germline): GTSNPN, SVGIG (reference sequence). V lost 4 bases, J lost 0 bases, and 16 bases lay in between.

This clone was picked up a small number of times. Here the CDR3 reads CACQTLPNYGYTF. CDR3 sequence (DNA): TGTGCCTGCCAGACACTCCCTAACTATGGCTACACCTTC. The chain is built from TRBV6-5 and TRBJ1-2; D is uncertain. CDR3 length equals 13 residues. Trimming left V 11 bases short and J 0 bases short, with 13 bases between. Germline lookup yields CDR1 MNHEY and CDR2 SVGAGI.

The chain recombines TRBV27 with TRBJ2-7; 10 bases agree with TRBD1. The CDR3 covers 16 residues. The V gene end was trimmed by 5 bases and the J gene end by 2 bases; junction bases not matched to a gene: 9. Germline V lookup: CDR1 MNHEY, CDR2 SMNVEV (reference sequence). DNA of the CDR3: TGTGCCAGCAGTCCCCGTCCCGGGACAGGGGCCTACGAGCAGTACTTC. As protein: CASSPRPGTGAYEQYF.

This clone was seen a few times. The chain carries TRBV18 and TRBJ1-6, with D uncertain. There are 15 residues in the CDR3. V was trimmed by 2 bases and J by 4 bases, leaving 9 bases between them. Germline V gives CDR1 KGHSH, CDR2 LQKENI. The CDR3 region is CASSPGQTYNSPLHF. The CDR3 DNA is TGTGCCAGCTCACCAGGGCAGACATATAATTCACCCCTCCACTTT. Based on the CDR3 plus reference TRBV18 and TRBJ1-6, the full variable domain is NAGVMQNPRHLVRRRGQEARLRCSPMKGHSHVYWYRQLPEEGLKFMVYLQKENIIDESGMPKERFSAEFPKEGPSILRIQQVVRGDSAAYFCASSPGQTYNSPLHFGNGTRLTVT.

This clone came up a few times. The chain is built from TRBV7-3 and TRBJ2-2, with TRBD1 matching over 10 bases. The trim removed 7 bases at V and 5 bases at J, leaving 4 bases unmatched. CDR1 is SGHTA, CDR2 FQGTGA, per germline. The CDR3 runs 14 residues. The CDR3 loop reads CASTSGQGTGELFF. In DNA, the CDR3 is TGTGCCAGCACCTCGGGACAGGGGACCGGGGAGCTGTTTTTT.

The V and J genes are TRBV5-1 and TRBJ2-5; 9 bases are shared with TRBD1. Germline V gene data show CDR1 as SGHRS and CDR2 as YFSETQ. The CDR3 length is 14 residues. V dropped 4 bases and J dropped 4; count of bases not matched to a gene: 5. The CDR3 nucleotides are TGCGCCAGCAGCGAACAGGGGGCTCGAGAGACCCAGTACTTC. Protein: CASSEQGARETQYF.

The chain joins TRBV19 to TRBJ1-6; 7 nucleotides line up with TRBD1. V shed 3 bases and J 8 bases; nucleotides not matched to a gene: 1. Germline loops: CDR1 LNHDA, CDR2 SQIVND (reference sequence). This CDR3 is built from 13 residues. CDR3 bases: TGTGCCAGTAGTATTACAGGGGATTCACCCCTCCACTTT. This translates into CASSITGDSPLHF.

This CDR3 is CATRGWEATDTQYF. The CDR3 bases are TGCGCCACCAGGGGTTGGGAGGCCACAGATACGCAGTATTTT. The chain couples TRBV10-2 to TRBJ2-3, with D tentatively TRBD1 or TRBD2 (6 bases each). Germline V CDR1 and CDR2: WSHSY, SAAADI. The germline V and J ends were trimmed by 10 bases and 2 bases, with 16 bases remaining between them. This CDR3 is 14 amino acids long.

The chain is built from TRBV11-3 and TRBJ2-1; perhaps TRBD1 as D (7 bases). CDR3 length equals 17 residues. The germline V gene has CDR1 SGHNT and CDR2 YENEEA. Trimming cost V 2 bases and J 9 bases, with 23 bases left between them. CDR3 amino acids: CASSLPTTGRLFSEQFF. Written as DNA, the CDR3 is TGTGCCAGCAGCTTACCCACGACAGGGAGGCTTTTCAGTGAGCAGTTCTTC. The variable domain in full, with the rest retrieved from reference TRBV11-3 and TRBJ2-1, is EAGVVQSPRYKIIEKKQPVAFWCNPISGHNTLYWYLQNLGQGPELLIRYENEEAVDDSQLPKDRFSAERLKGVDSTLKIQPAELGDSAVYLCASSLPTTGRLFSEQFFGPGTRLTVL.

V usage is TRBV3-1 (or the pseudogene TRBV3-2) and J usage is TRBJ2-4, with 7 bases identical to TRBD2. The germline V gene has CDR1 LGHDT and CDR2 YNNKEL (reference sequence). Trimming took 0 bases from V and 4 from J; bases not matched to a gene: 9. There are 17 residues in the CDR3. CDR3 sequence: CASSQDRGGTPKNIQYF. CDR3 nucleotide sequence: TGTGCCAGCAGCCAAGATCGGGGAGGGACCCCTAAAAACATTCAGTACTTC.

The chain combines TRBV5-1 with TRBJ2-3, with a weak D call TRBD1 (6 bases). The length of the CDR3 is 15 residues. Germline assignment: CDR1 SGHRS and CDR2 YFSETQ. The V gene lost 1 base and the J gene lost 2 bases, with 11 bases spanning the gap. The CDR3 here is CASSLRGHTTDTQYF. In DNA form, the CDR3 reads TGCGCCAGCAGCTTGCGGGGACATACCACAGATACGCAGTATTTT.

V and J are TRBV6-4 and TRBJ1-1; 7 bases fit TRBD1. CDR1 is MRHNA, CDR2 SNTAGT, per germline. Unmatched junction bases numbered 7, after V lost 6 bases and J lost 0 bases. This CDR3 is 15 amino acids long. As DNA, the CDR3 is TGTGCCAGCAGAGGACAGGCGCAGTTGAACACTGAAGCTTTCTTT. Its protein product is CASRGQAQLNTEAFF.

The genes are TRBV19 and TRBJ1-1, with TRBD1 matching over 7 bases. Germline V CDR1 and CDR2: LNHDA, SQIVND (reference sequence). The CDR3 contains 16 residues. Trimming cost V 3 bases and J 0 bases; bases outside gene matches: 7. In DNA, the CDR3 is TGTGCCAGTAGTATGCAGGGGGGCTTTGTGAACACTGAAGCTTTCTTT. Encoded protein: CASSMQGGFVNTEAFF.

This clone was found a few times. The chain couples TRBV6-5 to TRBJ2-7; 11 bases match TRBD1. Trimming removed 2 bases from V and 4 bases from J; junction bases left unmatched: 7. Germline lookup yields CDR1 MNHEY and CDR2 SVGAGI. The length of the CDR3 is 16 residues. The CDR3 is CASSYRSGTGGYEQYF. The CDR3, as DNA: TGTGCCAGCAGTTACCGGTCCGGGACAGGGGGATACGAGCAGTACTTC.

This sequence joins TRBV5-6 and TRBJ1-5; D remains ambiguous. CDR1 SGHDT and CDR2 YYEEEE come from the germline V gene. The CDR3 contains 14 residues. V was cut by 0 bases and J by 8 bases, with 12 bases left in between. CDR3 in amino acids: CASSLAGGGEPQHF. Written as DNA, the CDR3 is TGTGCCAGCAGCTTGGCCGGCGGTGGCGAGCCCCAGCATTTT.

The J gene is TRBJ2-7, the V gene TRBV10-3, with 7 bases that match TRBD2. Trimming cost V 2 bases and J 7 bases; bases outside gene matches: 8. Germline-derived CDR1 and CDR2 are ENHRY and SYGVKD. This CDR3 comprises 14 residues. CDR3 residues: CAISEGGAGREQYF. In nucleotides, the CDR3 is TGTGCCATCAGTGAGGGAGGGGCCGGGAGGGAGCAGTACTTC.

The chain joins TRBV5-4 to TRBJ2-7, with a possible D match to TRBD2 (5 bases). CDR1 and CDR2 from the germline V gene are SGHNT and YYREEE (reference sequence). V lost 7 bases to trimming and J lost 7 bases, with 18 bases between them. The CDR3 is made up of 13 amino acids. Written as DNA, the CDR3 is TGTGCCAGCGGTTCCGGAGTCCCGGGGGAGCAGTACTTC. It yields the protein CASGSGVPGEQYF.

The V call is TRBV5-4, the J call TRBJ2-5, with D maybe TRBD1 (5 bases). The CDR3 runs 16 residues. The germline CDR1 and CDR2 sequences are SGHNT and YYREEE (reference sequence). V lost 5 bases to trimming and J lost 5 bases, with 22 bases between them. CDR3 nucleotides: TGTGCCAGCAGAGGCAGGGTCAGCTCTCAAGAGGAGACCCAGTACTTC. This sequence encodes CASRGRVSSQEETQYF.

This clone was counted only a few times. This chain joins TRBV5-1 and TRBJ1-2; no clear D. V lost 5 bases, J lost 2 bases, and 13 bases lay in between. CDR3 length: 14 amino acids. The germline CDR1 and CDR2 sequences are SGHRS and YFSETQ. CDR3 in DNA: TGCGCCAGCAGAGAGCAGGCAGAAAACTATGGCTACACCTTC. This translates into CASREQAENYGYTF.

The rearrangement links TRBV7-3 to TRBJ2-1, with 7 nucleotides matching TRBD2. Germline V CDR1 and CDR2: SGHTA, FQGTGA. J was trimmed by 3 bases and V by 4 bases; bases with no gene match: 6. This CDR3 has 15 residues. The CDR3 sequence: CASSSSGGDYNEQFF. DNA of the CDR3: TGTGCCAGCAGCTCTAGCGGAGGGGACTACAATGAGCAGTTCTTC.

The chain combines TRBV25-1 with TRBJ2-3, with 7 bases lining up with TRBD2. The germline V gene has CDR1 MGHDK and CDR2 SYGVNS. V trimming: 5 bases; J trimming: 1 base; junction bases outside the gene matches: 0. The length of the CDR3 is 13 residues. CDR3 loop: CASSLAGTDTQYF. The CDR3 coding sequence is TGTGCCAGCAGTCTAGCGGGCACAGATACGCAGTATTTT.